This T cell receptor (beta chain) was sequenced for a study of shared clonotypes between healthy human individuals. The CDR3 totals 13 residues. Germline V CDR1 and CDR2: MNHNY, SVGAGI (reference sequence). J gave up 6 bases and V 6 bases, and 6 bases lay outside the gene matches. Findings and limits, study-wide: The researchers took only blood, and tissue repertoires probably look different.

Profiling relied on immunoSEQ multiplex PCR, and the TCRdb table lists in-frame clones only, not all of them. Among about 2.3 million clones, 85% to 95% were seen once, and the ten largest hold 0.37%. Investigators divided CD4+ cells into CD45RA+ naive and CD45RA-negative memory subsets. A word on this clone: Its antigen is still unknown.

This receptor was identified in a man between 18 and 29 years old in good health. Some clones in this sample may be carry-over from other donors' samples. This chain links TRBV6-6 with TRBJ2-7; 9 bases are shared with TRBD1. Sequencing was carried out using naive CD4+ T cells from PBMCs. Subset of the sample: CD45RA+ positively selected. The CDR3 coding sequence is TGTGCCAGCAGACAGGGGGCAAGGGGCGAGCAGTACTTC. This sequence encodes CASRQGARGEQYF.